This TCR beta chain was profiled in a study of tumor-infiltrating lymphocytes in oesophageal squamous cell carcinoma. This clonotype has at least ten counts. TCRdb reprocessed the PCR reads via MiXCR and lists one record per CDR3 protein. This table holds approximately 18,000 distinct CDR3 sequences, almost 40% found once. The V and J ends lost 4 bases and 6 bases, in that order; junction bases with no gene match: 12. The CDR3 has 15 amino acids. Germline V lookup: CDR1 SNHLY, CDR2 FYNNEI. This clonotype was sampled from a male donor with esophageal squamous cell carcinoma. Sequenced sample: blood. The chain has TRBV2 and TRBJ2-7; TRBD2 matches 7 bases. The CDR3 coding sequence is TGTGCCAGCAGTGGGGGGGGACTAACGGCCCCCGAGCAGTACTTC. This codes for CASSGGGLTAPEQYF.